This T cell receptor beta chain emerged from a study of cytomegalovirus exposure and HLA in healthy donors. General study points: Highly shared sequence variants in one cluster were likely a sequencing artifact.

60 Vbeta and 13 Jbeta primers were used in PCR. Assay: immunoSEQ multiplex PCR; the TCRdb copy retains only in-frame clones and omits some. The data hold 50,000 to 70,000 clones, with roughly 77% observed a single time. Germline lookup yields CDR1 SGDLS and CDR2 YYNGEE. The CDR3 sequence is 15 residues long. With V trimmed by 4 bases and J by 3 bases, 5 bases remained unmatched. Worth noting for this clone: The target antigen is unknown.

The chain is built from TRBV9 and TRBJ2-2; TRBD1 matches at 8 bases. Input material: PBMCs. The sequence was obtained from a man aged 25-40 years in good health and CMV-seropositive. The CDR3 nucleotides are TGTGCCAGCAGCACCGGGACAGGTCACACCGGGGAGCTGTTTTTT. Residues: CASSTGTGHTGELFF.